Listed here are 13 T cell receptor beta chains from one sample, sequenced in a study of shared clonotypes between healthy human individuals. Some clones are missing from TCRdb's copy, which holds only in-frame ones; the method was immunoSEQ multiplex PCR. Of 780,000 or so clones listed, roughly 72% are singletons. Input material: memory CD4+ T cells sorted from blood. Specified subset: CD45RA-negative fraction. Receptors originate from a woman in her thirties in good health.

This clone has a single count. The chain joins TRBV28 to TRBJ2-7, with no clear D. CDR1 and CDR2 from the germline V gene are MDHEN and SYDVKM. CDR3 size: 13 residues. V dropped 4 bases and J dropped 6 bases, with 13 bases sitting between them. This chain's CDR3 is CASSSVNLSEQYF. The CDR3, as DNA: TGTGCCAGCAGTTCAGTTAATCTTAGCGAGCAGTACTTC. The full variable domain, with the rest looked up from reference TRBV28 and TRBJ2-7, is DVKVTQSSRYLVKRTGEKVFLECVQDMDHENMFWYRQDPGLGLRLIYFSYDVKMKEKGDIPEGYSVSREKKERFSLILESASTNQTSMYLCASSSVNLSEQYFGPGTRLTVT.

Details on this clone: A read error may explain this, as a much larger clone is one base away. The identical CDR3 is also encoded by other nucleotide sequences in the sample. The rearrangement uses TRBV6-6 and TRBJ1-3; D remains ambiguous. V dropped 0 bases and J dropped 3 bases, with 0 bases sitting between them. CDR1 and CDR2 from the germline V gene are MNHNY and SVGAGI (reference sequence). The CDR3 is made up of 12 amino acids. This chain's CDR3 is CASSYSGNTIYF. CDR3 DNA sequence: TGTGCCAGCAGTTACTCTGGAAACACCATATATTTT.

The chain links TRBV25-1 to TRBJ2-7; D tentatively reads TRBD1 or TRBD2 (6 bases each). The V gene's germline CDR1 is MGHDK and CDR2 SYGVNS. With 4 bases removed from V and 2 bases from J, the gap between germline ends came to 12 bases. This CDR3 is built from 14 residues. CDR3 sequence: CASSVEGGPYEQYF. Written as DNA, the CDR3 is TGTGCCAGCAGTGTTGAGGGGGGACCCTACGAGCAGTACTTC.

The chain has TRBV5-8 and TRBJ2-7; 10 bases map to TRBD1. This CDR3 has 15 amino acids. Looked up from germline, CDR1 is SGHTS and CDR2 is YDEGEE. The J segment lost 0 bases and the V segment lost 3 bases, leaving 3 bases of the junction unmatched. The CDR3 loop is CASSSGQGLSYEQYF. The CDR3 DNA reads TGTGCCAGCAGCTCGGGACAGGGGCTCTCCTACGAGCAGTACTTC.

The chain is built from TRBV11-2 and TRBJ2-4, with D perhaps assigned TRBD1 or TRBD2 (5 bases each). The V end was cut by 5 bases, the J end by 3 bases, with 26 bases between. The CDR3 is 19 residues long. Germline V gene lookup returns CDR1 SGHAT and CDR2 FQNNGV. Here the CDR3 reads CASSPRGQWGYGDKNIQYF. DNA of the CDR3: TGTGCCAGCAGCCCTCGGGGCCAGTGGGGCTATGGAGACAAAAACATTCAGTACTTC.

This chain links TRBV7-7 with TRBJ2-1, with TRBD2 identical over 14 bases. J lost 6 bases, V lost 5 bases, and 6 bases had no gene match. This CDR3 spans 16 amino acids. Germline CDR1 is SSHAT and CDR2 is FNYEAQ (reference sequence). CDR3 sequence: CASSTGTSGSSNEQFF. The CDR3 DNA follows: TGTGCCAGCAGCACAGGGACTAGCGGGAGTTCCAATGAGCAGTTCTTC.

The rearrangement uses TRBV19 and TRBJ1-2; 9 nucleotides match TRBD1. The CDR3 extends over 19 amino acids. V lost 4 bases and J lost 4; bases outside the gene matches: 19. Germline lookup yields CDR1 LNHDA and CDR2 SQIVND (reference sequence). This CDR3 reads CASSTRRGQGAPRFYGYTF. CDR3 DNA: TGTGCCAGTAGTACCCGTAGGGGACAGGGTGCCCCCCGCTTCTATGGCTACACCTTC.

The V and J genes are TRBV2 and TRBJ2-3; unclear D gene. The CDR3 length is 12 residues. The V and J ends lost 3 bases and 6 bases respectively, with 7 bases between them. CDR1 is SNHLY and CDR2 is FYNNEI in the germline V gene. CDR3 amino acids: CASSDAGDTQYF. CDR3 in DNA: TGTGCCAGCAGTGACGCCGGGGATACGCAGTATTTT.

The chain links TRBV4-2 to TRBJ1-5; D possibly corresponds to TRBD1 (5 bases). The CDR3 has 20 amino acids. Trimming cost V 3 bases and J 0 bases, with 24 bases left between them. Germline V gene lookup returns CDR1 LGHNA and CDR2 YNFKEQ. The CDR3 region is CASSQTPTGLLSYSNQPQHF. CDR3 nucleotides: TGTGCCAGCAGCCAGACCCCTACAGGCCTACTATCGTATAGCAATCAGCCCCAGCATTTT.

The rearrangement joins TRBV27 to TRBJ2-3; 13 bases match TRBD2. V lost 4 bases and J lost 3; bases outside the gene matches: 10. The CDR3 is 18 amino acids. The germline V gene encodes CDR1 MNHEY and CDR2 SMNVEV (reference sequence). CDR3 residues: CASSSTSGRGRRTDTQYF. DNA for the CDR3: TGTGCCAGCAGTTCTACTAGCGGGAGGGGTCGGAGGACAGATACGCAGTATTTT.

In this sample, this clone turned up a few times. The rearrangement joins TRBV28 to TRBJ2-1, with 8 bases matching TRBD1. Trimming removed 4 bases from V and 13 bases from J; junction bases left unmatched: 6. The germline CDR1 and CDR2 sequences are MDHEN and SYDVKM. There are 12 residues in the CDR3. The chain's CDR3 is CASSSGQVGQFF. Written as DNA, the CDR3 is TGTGCCAGCAGTTCGGGACAGGTCGGTCAGTTCTTC.

The CDR3, as DNA: TGCGCCAGCAGGAACACCGGGACCGAACCTCGGAAGACTGAAGCTTTCTTT. Translation: CASRNTGTEPRKTEAFF. This chain joins TRBV23-1 and TRBJ1-1; possible D gene TRBD1, 5 bases. TRBV23-1 is an ORF for which the function is uncertain. The CDR3 loop spans 17 amino acids. The germline V and J ends were trimmed by 6 bases and 5 bases, with 25 bases remaining between them.

To note about this clone: The sample carries other DNA sequences with the same CDR3. This chain connects TRBV28 to TRBJ2-1; D gene unclear. The germline V and J ends were trimmed by 3 bases and 4 bases, with 10 bases remaining between them. Germline CDR1 is MDHEN and CDR2 is SYDVKM. The CDR3 is made up of 14 amino acids. The CDR3 reads CASSFRGRYNEQFF. The CDR3 bases are TGTGCCAGCAGTTTTAGAGGCAGATACAATGAGCAGTTCTTC.